This is a list of T cell receptor beta chains from one sample in a study of cytomegalovirus exposure and HLA in healthy donors. Clones were sequenced by immunoSEQ multiplex PCR, and TCRdb holds only the in-frame ones, with some missing. Altogether 250,000 to 300,000 clones are present, 80% to 90% being singletons, with the ten largest covering approximately 1%. The sample taken for sequencing was PBMCs. The source of these receptors is a woman in her late teens or twenties in good health and CMV-seronegative. Both conserved end residues are part of each CDR3. Each record gives: CDR3 length, V gene, clone size, J gene, CDR3 protein. Clone size is not always given. Where it is, it says once, few, many or a class for expanded clones.

length: 13
V: TRBV6-5
size: .
J: TRBJ2-2
CDR3: CASSLTSAGELFF

length: 15
V: TRBV6-5
size: .
J: TRBJ2-7
CDR3: CASSYSTGGSYEQYF

length: 14
V: TRBV7-9
size: .
J: TRBJ1-5
CDR3: CASSLQGGNQPQHF

length: 14
V: TRBV6-5
size: .
J: TRBJ2-3
CDR3: CASSIARSTDTQYF

length: 16
V: TRBV12-5
size: .
J: TRBJ2-3
CDR3: CASGLPRTGRWDTQYF

length: 16
V: TRBV10-2
size: .
J: TRBJ2-1
CDR3: CASSESQVGSYNEQFF

length: 14
V: TRBV19
size: .
J: TRBJ2-7
CDR3: CASSWTGLSYEQYF

length: 15
V: TRBV4-3
size: .
J: TRBJ1-5
CDR3: CASSQAQGSNQPQHF

length: 14
V: TRBV21-1
size: .
J: TRBJ1-5
CDR3: CASSKGRGSQPQHF

length: 15
V: TRBV27
size: .
J: TRBJ2-7
CDR3: CASSLGTGGSYEQYF

length: 15
V: TRBV6-5
size: .
J: TRBJ2-3
CDR3: CASSYVGLSTDTQYF

length: 15
V: TRBV10-3
size: once
J: TRBJ2-3
CDR3: CAISGQRGAGDTQYF

length: 12
V: TRBV11-3
size: .
J: TRBJ2-1
CDR3: CASSLSGNEQFF

length: 16
V: TRBV6-5
size: .
J: TRBJ2-7
CDR3: CASSYSTQGIGYEQYF

length: 13
V: TRBV6-5
size: .
J: TRBJ2-7
CDR3: CASSPGQTYEQYF

length: 12
V: TRBV28
size: .
J: TRBJ1-2
CDR3: CASYLFGGIHTF

length: 13
V: TRBV5-6
size: .
J: TRBJ2-7
CDR3: CASSWTGGREQYF

length: 14
V: TRBV7-4
size: .
J: TRBJ1-6
CDR3: CASSLVTGHSPLHF

length: 16
V: TRBV5-4
size: .
J: TRBJ2-7
CDR3: CASSWRRGTSSYEQYF

length: 15
V: TRBV7-2
size: .
J: TRBJ2-1
CDR3: CASIPPPRFDNEQFF

length: 16
V: TRBV7-9
size: .
J: TRBJ1-1
CDR3: CASSSGGQGGSTEAFF

length: 15
V: TRBV16
size: .
J: TRBJ1-4
CDR3: CASSQSTGGGEKLFF

length: 15
V: TRBV19
size: .
J: TRBJ1-1
CDR3: CASSIDLDRGAEAFF

length: 13
V: TRBV7-9
size: .
J: TRBJ1-2
CDR3: CASSSEGLYGYTF

length: 15
V: TRBV5-1
size: .
J: TRBJ2-7
CDR3: CASSLTPGLAGEQYF

length: 13
V: TRBV6-5
size: .
J: TRBJ2-3
CDR3: CASSPGYTDTQYF

length: 15
V: TRBV2
size: .
J: TRBJ1-6
CDR3: CASSFNFFGNSPLHF

length: 15
V: TRBV4-1
size: .
J: TRBJ1-5
CDR3: CASSDRDSGNQPQHF

length: 15
V: TRBV7-9
size: .
J: TRBJ1-2
CDR3: CASSGPGQGGYGYTF

length: 14
V: TRBV6-5
size: .
J: TRBJ2-7
CDR3: CASSYSRVAHEQYF

length: 12
V: TRBV11-2
size: once
J: TRBJ2-7
CDR3: CASSSTGWEQYF

length: 18
V: TRBV19
size: once
J: TRBJ1-1
CDR3: CASSIGSLTATPSTEAFF

length: 15
V: TRBV18
size: .
J: TRBJ1-5
CDR3: CASSTGQGQIQPQHF

length: 13
V: TRBV5-6
size: .
J: TRBJ1-1
CDR3: CASSWDRATEAFF

length: 15
V: TRBV28
size: .
J: TRBJ1-5
CDR3: CASSPGGGGNQPQHF

length: 15
V: TRBV5-1
size: .
J: TRBJ2-1
CDR3: CASSLELAEDNEQFF

length: 11
V: TRBV7-2
size: .
J: TRBJ1-1
CDR3: CASSLEGRAFF

length: 14
V: TRBV5-6
size: .
J: TRBJ1-3
CDR3: CASSLDRVRNTIYF

length: 15
V: TRBV30
size: once
J: TRBJ2-7
CDR3: CAWSTRRSGAYEQYF

length: 15
V: TRBV19
size: .
J: TRBJ1-2
CDR3: CASRTTGAPSYGYTF

length: 15
V: TRBV6-1
size: .
J: TRBJ2-2
CDR3: CASRTGQGGTGELFF

length: 16
V: TRBV11-3
size: .
J: TRBJ1-2
CDR3: CASSLFLTGGGYGYTF

length: 12
V: TRBV28
size: few
J: TRBJ2-7
CDR3: CASSLGGFEQYF

length: 15
V: TRBV7-2
size: .
J: TRBJ1-5
CDR3: CASSRQVGGNQPQHF

length: 15
V: TRBV6-5
size: .
J: TRBJ2-1
CDR3: CASSYSVTGGHEQFF

length: 18
V: TRBV4-2
size: .
J: TRBJ2-3
CDR3: CASSQEAIRDFGADTQYF

length: 14
V: TRBV30
size: .
J: TRBJ2-3
CDR3: CAWRQGGGTDTQYF

length: 20
V: TRBV10-2
size: .
J: TRBJ1-2
CDR3: CASRIGPTRPRREGGYGYTF